Listed below are T cell receptor beta chains from one sample, sequenced in a study of beta chain features in type 1 diabetes. The repertoire was sequenced with immunoSEQ multiplex PCR; TCRdb's copy has only in-frame clones and lacks some. The data hold approximately 57,000 clones, with 52% observed a single time. Sequenced input: Tregs from blood. These receptors were obtained from a woman between 40 and 50 years old with type 1 diabetes. CDR3s include the opening cysteine and the closing phenylalanine or tryptophan. D genes are given only for firm matches. Where a row states a size, it is once, few, many or the class of an expanded clone; other rows omit it.

V: TRBV4-3; size: -; J: TRBJ2-7; D: TRBD2; CDR3: CASSQEGEGGYEQYF; DNA: TGCGCCAGCAGCCAAGAGGGGGAGGGAGGCTACGAGCAGTACTTC
V: TRBV5-4; size: -; J: TRBJ1-2; D: TRBD1; CDR3: CASSRQGDYGYTF; DNA: TGTGCCAGCAGCCGACAGGGGGACTATGGCTACACCTTC
V: TRBV6-1; size: -; J: TRBJ2-2; D: -; CDR3: CASSEVEGSFTGELFF; DNA: TGTGCCAGCAGTGAAGTCGAGGGAAGCTTCACCGGGGAGCTGTTTTTT
V: TRBV28; size: -; J: TRBJ2-4; D: TRBD1; CDR3: CASRPWGTGDKNIQYF; DNA: TGTGCCAGCAGACCTTGGGGGACAGGGGACAAAAACATTCAGTACTTC
V: TRBV5-1; size: -; J: TRBJ2-1; D: -; CDR3: CASSGGAYNEQFF; DNA: TGCGCCAGCAGTGGGGGGGCATACAATGAGCAGTTCTTC
V: TRBV2; size: once; J: TRBJ1-2; D: -; CDR3: CASSAGQFLGYTF; DNA: TGTGCCAGCAGCGCTGGACAGTTTCTTGGCTACACCTTC
V: TRBV2; size: few; J: TRBJ2-7; D: TRBD2; CDR3: CASREGTSSYEQYF; DNA: TGTGCCAGCAGGGAGGGGACTAGCTCCTACGAGCAGTACTTC
V: TRBV20-1; size: -; J: TRBJ2-7; D: -; CDR3: CSTGLFYEQYF; DNA: TGCAGTACCGGACTGTTCTACGAGCAGTACTTC
V: TRBV6-5; size: -; J: TRBJ2-2; D: TRBD1; CDR3: CASRTGLNTGELFF; DNA: TGTGCCAGCAGGACAGGGTTGAACACCGGGGAGCTGTTTTTT
V: TRBV29-1; size: once; J: TRBJ1-2; D: -; CDR3: CSVEEAGQYGYTF; DNA: TGCAGCGTTGAAGAGGCAGGGCAGTATGGCTACACCTTC
V: TRBV4-1; size: -; J: TRBJ1-4; D: -; CDR3: CASSQAGDLGEKLFF; DNA: TGCGCCAGCAGCCAAGCCGGGGACTTAGGTGAAAAACTGTTTTTT
V: TRBV7-2; size: -; J: TRBJ2-2; D: TRBD1; CDR3: CASSLASGQLTGELFF; DNA: TGTGCCAGCAGCTTAGCTTCGGGACAGCTCACCGGGGAGCTGTTTTTT
V: TRBV7-6; size: -; J: TRBJ2-1; D: -; CDR3: CASSLAPNQNEQFF; DNA: TGTGCCAGCAGCTTAGCGCCCAACCAGAATGAGCAGTTCTTC
V: TRBV2; size: -; J: TRBJ2-1; D: -; CDR3: CASSAGGLVRDEQFF; DNA: TGTGCCAGCAGCGCAGGGGGACTAGTTCGGGATGAGCAGTTCTTC
V: TRBV7-2; size: -; J: TRBJ2-5; D: -; CDR3: CASSNSGGPQETQYF; DNA: TGTGCCAGCAGCAATTCAGGGGGGCCCCAAGAGACCCAGTACTTC
V: TRBV7-3; size: -; J: TRBJ1-1; D: -; CDR3: CASSLTDSNTEAFF; DNA: TGTGCCAGCAGCTTAACAGACAGTAACACTGAAGCTTTCTTT
V: TRBV6-6; size: -; J: TRBJ2-7; D: TRBD1; CDR3: CASTGTGTSYEQYF; DNA: TGTGCCAGCACCGGGACAGGAACCTCCTACGAGCAGTACTTC
V: TRBV5-1; size: -; J: TRBJ2-7; D: TRBD2; CDR3: CASSRYSSGVSYEQYF; DNA: TGCGCCAGCAGCCGGTACTCTAGCGGTGTTTCCTACGAGCAGTACTTC
V: TRBV7-2; size: -; J: TRBJ1-1; D: -; CDR3: CASSPGQYMNTEAFF; DNA: TGTGCCAGCAGCCCAGGACAGTACATGAACACTGAAGCTTTCTTT
V: TRBV7-3; size: -; J: TRBJ2-1; D: -; CDR3: CASSLRARGGDEQFF; DNA: TGTGCCAGCAGCTTAAGGGCTAGGGGGGGCGATGAGCAGTTCTTC
V: TRBV2; size: -; J: TRBJ2-7; D: TRBD1; CDR3: CASSPGTGSYEQYF; DNA: TGTGCCAGCAGTCCCGGGACAGGTTCCTACGAGCAGTACTTC
V: TRBV25-1; size: -; J: TRBJ1-2; D: -; CDR3: CASSEYRGSLYGYTF; DNA: TGTGCCAGCAGTGAATATCGAGGAAGCCTCTATGGCTACACCTTC
V: TRBV19; size: few; J: TRBJ2-1; D: TRBD1; CDR3: CASSIFGFADRGRSEQFF; DNA: TGTGCCAGTAGTATTTTTGGCTTTGCAGACAGGGGGCGTTCTGAGCAGTTCTTC
V: TRBV6-1; size: few; J: TRBJ2-7; D: TRBD1; CDR3: CASSVEDRDDEQYF; DNA: TGTGCCAGCAGTGTAGAGGACAGGGACGACGAGCAGTACTTC
V: TRBV6-1; size: few; J: TRBJ1-1; D: TRBD1; CDR3: CASTETGPETEAFF; DNA: TGTGCCAGCACTGAGACAGGGCCGGAAACTGAAGCTTTCTTT
V: TRBV7-2; size: -; J: TRBJ2-1; D: -; CDR3: CASTFKNEQFF; DNA: TGTGCCAGCACATTCAAAAATGAGCAGTTCTTC
V: TRBV5-1; size: -; J: TRBJ2-3; D: TRBD2; CDR3: CASSSRGGGTDTQYF; DNA: TGCGCCAGCAGCTCACGTGGGGGGGGCACAGATACGCAGTATTTT
V: TRBV6-5; size: -; J: TRBJ1-5; D: -; CDR3: CASGDAGQPQHF; DNA: TGTGCCAGCGGAGACGCCGGGCAGCCCCAGCATTTT
V: TRBV6-5; size: few; J: TRBJ2-3; D: -; CDR3: CASSSRLGGAGTQYF; DNA: TGTGCCAGCAGTTCGCGACTTGGGGGGGCAGGAACGCAGTATTTT
V: TRBV18; size: -; J: TRBJ1-1; D: TRBD1; CDR3: CASSPITGAGNTEAFF; DNA: TGTGCCAGCTCGCCGATTACAGGGGCGGGGAACACTGAAGCTTTCTTT
V: TRBV5-6; size: -; J: TRBJ2-7; D: -; CDR3: CASSLYNYEQYF; DNA: TGTGCCAGCAGCTTATACAACTACGAGCAGTACTTC
V: TRBV7-9; size: few; J: TRBJ2-1; D: -; CDR3: CASSLLNRVYNEQFF; DNA: TGTGCCAGCAGCTTACTTAACAGGGTCTACAATGAGCAGTTCTTC
V: TRBV4-1; size: few; J: TRBJ2-7; D: TRBD2; CDR3: CASSQVGGGTPYEQYF; DNA: TGCGCCAGCAGCCAAGTTGGCGGGGGGACTCCGTACGAGCAGTACTTC
V: TRBV28; size: -; J: TRBJ2-3; D: TRBD2; CDR3: CASRLAGDFTDTQYF; DNA: TGTGCCAGCAGACTAGCGGGGGATTTCACAGATACGCAGTATTTT
V: TRBV5-1; size: -; J: TRBJ2-2; D: -; CDR3: CASSLGGPFGELFF; DNA: TGCGCCAGCAGCTTAGGAGGGCCCTTCGGGGAGCTGTTTTTT
V: TRBV18; size: few; J: TRBJ2-7; D: TRBD2; CDR3: CASSEGLAPAEQYF; DNA: TGTGCCAGCTCAGAGGGACTAGCTCCCGCCGAGCAGTACTTC
V: TRBV7-2; size: few; J: TRBJ2-1; D: -; CDR3: CASSLAPRGGHEQFF; DNA: TGTGCCAGCAGCTTGGCGCCCCGAGGAGGGCATGAGCAGTTCTTC
V: TRBV5-1; size: -; J: TRBJ2-1; D: TRBD2; CDR3: CASSLFYRLAFDEQFF; DNA: TGCGCCAGCAGCTTGTTTTACCGACTAGCATTCGATGAGCAGTTCTTC
V: TRBV5-4; size: -; J: TRBJ2-5; D: -; CDR3: CASSYGGTQYF; DNA: TGTGCCAGCAGCTACGGCGGGACCCAGTACTTC
V: TRBV7-2; size: -; J: TRBJ2-7; D: -; CDR3: CASSQTAGSEQYF; DNA: TGTGCCAGCAGCCAGACGGCCGGGAGCGAGCAGTACTTC
V: TRBV9; size: -; J: TRBJ2-2; D: TRBD1; CDR3: CASSAGTGGPFYAGELFF; DNA: TGTGCCAGCAGCGCTGGGACAGGGGGTCCCTTTTACGCCGGGGAGCTGTTTTTT
V: TRBV5-6; size: few; J: TRBJ2-1; D: -; CDR3: CASRAGKANPYNEQFF; DNA: TGTGCCAGCAGGGCCGGGAAGGCCAACCCTTACAATGAGCAGTTCTTC
V: TRBV7-2; size: -; J: TRBJ2-3; D: -; CDR3: CASSFHGTNSDTQYF; DNA: TGTGCCAGCAGCTTCCACGGGACAAACTCAGATACGCAGTATTTT
V: TRBV5-5; size: many; J: TRBJ2-7; D: TRBD1; CDR3: CASSSPGQGTYEQYF; DNA: TGTGCCAGCAGCAGCCCGGGACAGGGTACCTACGAGCAGTACTTC